This T cell receptor (beta chain) was captured by sequencing in a study of control samples from healthy donors and cancer patients. V was cut by 0 bases and J by 4 bases, with 22 bases left in between. Germline CDR1 SGDLS, CDR2 YYNGEE. The CDR3 covers 18 residues. Here immunoSEQ multiplex PCR was the method, and the copy in TCRdb shows in-frame clones only, minus some. The table shows around 130,000 clones, with around nine tenths occurring only once. The chain couples TRBV9 to TRBJ1-1, with D possibly being TRBD1 (6 bases). The sequence came from a man aged 45-60 years in good health. The sample comprised blood. The CDR3 coding sequence is TGTGCCAGCAGCGTAGCTACCTCAGTCAACAGGGTGATCACTGAAGCTTTCTTT. Translation gives CASSVATSVNRVITEAFF.